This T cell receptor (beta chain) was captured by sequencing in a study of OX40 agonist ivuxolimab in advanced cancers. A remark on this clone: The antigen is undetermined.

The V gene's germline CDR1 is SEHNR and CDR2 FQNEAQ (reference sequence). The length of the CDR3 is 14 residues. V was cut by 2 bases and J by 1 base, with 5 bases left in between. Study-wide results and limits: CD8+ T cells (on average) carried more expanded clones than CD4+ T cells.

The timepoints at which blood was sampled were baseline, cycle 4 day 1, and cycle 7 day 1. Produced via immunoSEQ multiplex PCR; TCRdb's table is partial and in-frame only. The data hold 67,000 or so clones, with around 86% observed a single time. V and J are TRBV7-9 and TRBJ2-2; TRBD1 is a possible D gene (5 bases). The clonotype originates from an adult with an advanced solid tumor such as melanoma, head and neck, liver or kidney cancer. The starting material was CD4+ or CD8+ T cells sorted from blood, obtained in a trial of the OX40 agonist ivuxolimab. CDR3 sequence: CASSLQGNTGELFF. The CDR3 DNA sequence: TGTGCCAGCAGCTTACAGGGGAACACCGGGGAGCTGTTTTTT.